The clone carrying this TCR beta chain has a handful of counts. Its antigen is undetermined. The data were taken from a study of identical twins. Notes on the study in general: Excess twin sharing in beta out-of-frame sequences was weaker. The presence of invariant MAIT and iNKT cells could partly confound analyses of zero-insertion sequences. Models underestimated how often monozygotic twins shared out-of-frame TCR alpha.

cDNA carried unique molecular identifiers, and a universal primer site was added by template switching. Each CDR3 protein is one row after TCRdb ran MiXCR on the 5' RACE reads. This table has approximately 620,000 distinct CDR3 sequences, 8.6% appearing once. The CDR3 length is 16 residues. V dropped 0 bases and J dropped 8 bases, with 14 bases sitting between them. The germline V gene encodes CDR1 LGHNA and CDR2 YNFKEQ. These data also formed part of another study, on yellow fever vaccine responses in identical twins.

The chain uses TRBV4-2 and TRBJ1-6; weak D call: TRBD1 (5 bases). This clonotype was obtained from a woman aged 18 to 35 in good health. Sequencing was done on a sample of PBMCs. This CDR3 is CASSQDVGTSYSPLHF. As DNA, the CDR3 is TGTGCCAGCAGCCAAGATGTGGGGACCAGTTATTCACCCCTCCACTTT.